Following are 21 T cell receptor beta chains from one sample sequenced in a study of shared clonotypes between healthy human individuals. The data were produced by immunoSEQ multiplex PCR, yet TCRdb's version contains in-frame clones alone and is incomplete. This table has 550,000 to 700,000 clones, around 73% appearing once. Sequenced material: memory CD4+ T cells sorted from blood. Indicated subset: CD45RA-negative fraction. These receptors were taken from a woman aged 25 to 45 in good health.

The chain has TRBV10-1 and TRBJ2-3; 11 nucleotides match TRBD2. CDR1 is WNHNN and CDR2 is SYGVQD in the germline V gene (reference sequence). CDR3 size: 15 residues. V trimming: 8 bases; J trimming: 5 bases; junction bases outside the gene matches: 9. The CDR3 DNA is TGCGCCAGCTCGGGACTAGCGGTAACGGGAGATACGCAGTATTTT. Protein product: CASSGLAVTGDTQYF.

The V call is TRBV5-1, the J call TRBJ2-2; a possible D gene is TRBD1 (5 bases). CDR1 SGHRS and CDR2 YFSETQ come from the germline V gene. The CDR3 is 13 residues long. V lost 0 bases, J lost 11 bases, and 11 bases lay in between. CDR3 bases: TGCGCCAGCAGCTTGGAAGGGGTTGGAGAGCTGTTTTTT. Translating gives CASSLEGVGELFF.

V and J are TRBV27 and TRBJ2-3, with D unclear. Germline V gene sequence: CDR1 MNHEY, CDR2 SMNVEV (reference sequence). Trimming cost V 2 bases and J 5 bases, with 11 bases left between them. CDR3 size: 14 residues. DNA of the CDR3: TGTGCCAGCAGTTTAAGGGATTTGAAAGATACGCAGTATTTT. This sequence encodes CASSLRDLKDTQYF.

The rearrangement joins TRBV5-6 to TRBJ1-2, with D perhaps matching TRBD1 (6 bases). CDR1 is SGHDT, CDR2 YYEEEE, per germline. V was pared by 0 bases and J by 4 bases, with 10 bases between. The CDR3 has 14 amino acids. CDR3 bases: TGTGCCAGCAGCTTGGGCAGGGGCGGCTATGGCTACACCTTC. It is translated as CASSLGRGGYGYTF. The entire variable domain, with the rest obtained from reference TRBV5-6 and TRBJ1-2, is as follows: DAGVTQSPTHLIKTRGQQVTLRCSPKSGHDTVSWYQQALGQGPQFIFQYYEEEERQRGNFPDRFSGHQFPNYSSELNVNALLLGDSALYLCASSLGRGGYGYTFGSGTRLTVV.

The V gene is TRBV2, the J gene TRBJ2-5; TRBD2 matches 8 bases. The germline V gene has CDR1 SNHLY and CDR2 FYNNEI. There are 16 residues in the CDR3. Losses at the gene ends were 6 bases for V and 2 bases for J; bases not matched to a gene: 11. The DNA of the CDR3 is TGTGCCAGCAGACCTGCTAGCGGGCGTAAACAAGAGACCCAGTACTTC. It yields the protein CASRPASGRKQETQYF.

The V gene is TRBV6-5, the J gene TRBJ2-2; TRBD2 matches at 10 bases. Germline-derived CDR1 and CDR2 are MNHEY and SVGAGI. The trim removed 4 bases at V and 6 bases at J, leaving 8 bases unmatched. The CDR3 extends over 16 amino acids. The DNA for the CDR3 is TGTGCCAGCAGTTCCCCTGGGACTAGCGTGGCCGGGGAGCTGTTTTTT. As protein: CASSSPGTSVAGELFF.

The genes are TRBV6-6 and TRBJ2-3; 11 bases are a match to TRBD2. J lost 10 bases, V lost 3 bases, and 12 bases had no gene match. Germline-derived CDR1 and CDR2 are MNHNY and SVGAGI (reference sequence). CDR3 length: 16 amino acids. The CDR3 DNA reads as TGTGCCAGCAGTTATTCGGGACTAGCGGTGCGCCTGTCGCAGTATTTT. Protein product: CASSYSGLAVRLSQYF.

This clone appeared once. The V call is TRBV11-2, the J call TRBJ2-6; TRBD1 or TRBD2 may be the D gene (5 bases each). The CDR3 runs to 15 residues. CDR1 and CDR2 from the germline V gene are SGHAT and FQNNGV. Between the trimmed V and J ends, which lost 5 bases and 2 bases, there was a span of 10 bases. The CDR3 coding sequence is TGTGCCAGCAGCAAAGTGGGGGCTGGGGCCAACGTCCTGACTTTC. It encodes CASSKVGAGANVLTF.

Regarding this clone: A much larger clonotype is one base distant, so this may be a read error. Other DNA sequences in the same sample also yield this CDR3. This sequence joins TRBV11-3 and TRBJ2-1, with TRBD1 matching 11 bases. Germline CDR1 is SGHNT and CDR2 is YENEEA. J lost 4 bases, V lost 0 bases, and 5 bases had no gene match. This CDR3 contains 17 residues. CDR3: CASSLDSGTGGYNEQFF. For the CDR3, the DNA is TGTGCCAGCAGCTTAGATTCTGGGACAGGGGGTTACAATGAGCAGTTCTTC.

The CDR3 coding sequence is TGCGCCAGCAGCCAAGCGATATTGGTCTCACTCTATGAGCAGTTCTTC. It codes for CASSQAILVSLYEQFF. The chain employs TRBV4-1 and TRBJ2-1; D gene uncertain. Germline V gene lookup returns CDR1 MGHRA and CDR2 YSYEKL. The V end lost 1 base, the J end lost 8 bases, and 18 bases lay between the germline ends. The CDR3 loop spans 16 amino acids.

This clone was counted a few times. The chain couples TRBV28 to TRBJ2-3; TRBD2 agrees at 14 bases. The junction had 24 bases not matched to a gene; V was cut back by 9 bases and J by 1 base. This CDR3 spans 22 amino acids. Germline lookup yields CDR1 MDHEN and CDR2 SYDVKM. For the CDR3, the DNA is TGTGCCAGGATACAGAGTGGCACCGGACTAGCGGGAGGAAAGATGCGCACAGATACGCAGTATTTT. It translates to CARIQSGTGLAGGKMRTDTQYF.

J is TRBJ1-5 and V is TRBV6-5, with D perhaps matching TRBD1 (6 bases). This CDR3 has 15 amino acids. Germline values: CDR1 MNHEY, CDR2 SVGAGI. V was trimmed by 5 bases and J by 0 bases, leaving 11 bases between them. Written as DNA, the CDR3 is TGTGCCAGCAGTCCGGACAGAAATAGCAATCAGCCCCAGCATTTT. This gives the protein CASSPDRNSNQPQHF.

V gene TRBV5-4 combines with J gene TRBJ2-1; TRBD2 agrees at 7 bases. Germline V gene lookup returns CDR1 SGHNT and CDR2 YYREEE (reference sequence). The CDR3 spans 16 residues. With 2 bases clipped from V and 3 bases from J, the junction kept 8 bases outside the gene matches. The CDR3 region is CASSFRASGDYNEQFF. The CDR3, as DNA: TGTGCCAGCAGCTTTCGGGCCAGCGGGGACTACAATGAGCAGTTCTTC.

V is TRBV28 and J is TRBJ2-7; 7 positions match TRBD1. Trimming removed 4 bases from V and 4 bases from J; junction bases left unmatched: 4. This CDR3 region has 13 residues. CDR1 is MDHEN, CDR2 SYDVKM, per germline. CDR3 sequence reads: CASSSGTDYEQYF. In nucleotides, the CDR3 is TGTGCCAGCAGTTCCGGGACAGATTACGAGCAGTACTTC.

The rearrangement links TRBV27 to TRBJ2-7; no reliable D call. Trimming removed 6 bases from V and 2 bases from J, with 17 bases in between. This CDR3 has 15 amino acids. Germline assignment: CDR1 MNHEY and CDR2 SMNVEV (reference sequence). The CDR3 reads CASSFGRGPPYEQYF. CDR3 DNA sequence: TGTGCCAGCAGCTTCGGACGAGGACCACCCTACGAGCAGTACTTC.

J is TRBJ2-7 and V is TRBV27; TRBD2 might be the D (6 bases). CDR3 length: 13 amino acids. Germline V lookup: CDR1 MNHEY, CDR2 SMNVEV (reference sequence). Trimming pared 10 bases from V and 7 bases from J, leaving 20 bases between. The CDR3 protein is CATGLRPPWEQYF. The CDR3 DNA sequence: TGTGCCACAGGACTAAGACCCCCCTGGGAGCAGTACTTC.

This chain connects TRBV27 to TRBJ2-3; 7 bases align to TRBD1. The CDR3 is 14 amino acids. Germline trimming cut 6 bases from V and 4 bases from J; bases unmatched to any gene: 7. Germline V CDR1 and CDR2: MNHEY, SMNVEV (reference sequence). The CDR3 DNA reads as TGTGCCAGCAGCAACAGGGGAAGGGCAGATACGCAGTATTTT. Encoded protein: CASSNRGRADTQYF.

The chain has TRBV29-1 and TRBJ1-2; D not certain. The V end lost 8 bases, the J end lost 4 bases, and 23 bases lay between the germline ends. Germline V gene data show CDR1 as SQVTM and CDR2 as ANQGSEA. The CDR3 spans 15 residues. The CDR3: CSTHDFLGLSYGYTF. DNA of the CDR3: TGCAGCACCCATGACTTCTTGGGTTTATCCTATGGCTACACCTTC.

This clone was recorded a few times. The rearrangement joins TRBV4-2 to TRBJ2-1; TRBD2 agrees at 15 bases. Germline V gene data show CDR1 as LGHNA and CDR2 as YNFKEQ. Trimming removed 0 bases from V and 2 bases from J; junction bases left unmatched: 14. This CDR3 is built from 22 residues. In nucleotides, the CDR3 is TGTGCCAGCAGCCAAGATACGGGTCGTGGACTAGCGGGAGGGATCACCTACAATGAGCAGTTCTTC. This codes for CASSQDTGRGLAGGITYNEQFF.

The gene calls are TRBV19 and TRBJ1-5, with TRBD1 as a possible D gene (5 bases). The germline V gene has CDR1 LNHDA and CDR2 SQIVND (reference sequence). Trimming stripped 7 bases from V and 0 bases from J, with 13 bases between. The CDR3 covers 15 residues. CDR3 sequence (DNA): TGTGCCAGTATGGCAGGGAGCTATAGCAATCAGCCCCAGCATTTT. It is translated as CASMAGSYSNQPQHF.

In its sample, this clone was seen once. The J gene is TRBJ1-5, the V gene TRBV18; 7 bases match TRBD1. This CDR3 is 14 amino acids long. The V segment lost 3 bases and the J segment 5 bases; nucleotides outside the gene matches: 4. Per germline, CDR1 KGHSH and CDR2 LQKENI. CDR3 loop: CASSPRDSDQPQHF. The CDR3 nucleotides read TGTGCCAGCTCACCCCGGGACAGCGATCAGCCCCAGCATTTT.